This T cell receptor (beta chain) was sequenced during a study of cytomegalovirus exposure and HLA in healthy donors. Amplification used 60 Vbeta primers and 13 Jbeta primers. Assay used: immunoSEQ multiplex PCR; TCRdb lists only in-frame clones, some missing. Seen here are around 150,000 clones, approximately 72% observed once, and the top ten hold 6.5%. Study outcomes and limitations: It was shown in a later analysis that HLA-associated TCR beta chains were more clonally expanded than other, equally common chains. A previous analysis found most TCR beta V segments productive roughly 87% or roughly 30% of the time.

In the case of this clone: Antigen specificity is unknown.

Germline values: CDR1 MNHNS, CDR2 SASEGT. The V gene lost 6 bases and the J gene lost 3 bases, with 18 bases spanning the gap. The CDR3 totals 15 residues. The chain recombines TRBV6-1 with TRBJ2-7; tentatively, D is TRBD1 (6 bases). What was sequenced was PBMCs. The source is a woman aged 60-75 years in good health and CMV-seronegative. This CDR3 reads CASSLGAGVLYEQYF. CDR3 DNA: TGTGCCAGCAGCCTGGGGGCTGGGGTCCTCTACGAGCAGTACTTC.